Included here is one TCR beta chain sequence, with context. The antigen remains unidentified. CDR3 and TCR beta VDJ profiling relied on a genomic DNA template. TCRdb ran MiXCR on the reads and lists one entry per CDR3 protein. Found here are around 170,000 distinct CDR3 sequences, 63% of them singletons; the top ten hold about 41%. The data were obtained in a study of CD8+CD57+ T cells in acquired aplastic anemia. For the study at large: The average for DNA from sorted CD4+ and CD8+ cells was 3.2 ug. As sequenced from healthy donors, CD4+ cells averaged around 11 million reads.

Study-wide points: Patients and controls had in common approximately 29 CD8+ CDR3 sequences.

V dropped 3 bases and J dropped 8; count of bases not matched to a gene: 14. CDR3 length equals 16 residues. Per germline, CDR1 DFQATT and CDR2 SNEGSKA (reference sequence). The TCR sequence derives from a human donor in good health. This sequence joins TRBV20-1 and TRBJ2-1; TRBD2 matches at 9 bases. Material: sorted CD4+, CD8+, or CD8+CD57+ T cells (not recorded which) from PBMCs. The CDR3 here is CSARERGAGGIYEQFF. In nucleotides, the CDR3 is TGCAGTGCTAGGGAAAGGGGAGCGGGAGGTATCTATGAGCAGTTCTTC.